Shown below are 2 T cell receptor beta chains from a single sample sequenced in a study of cytomegalovirus exposure and HLA in healthy donors. Use of 60 Vbeta and 13 Jbeta primers characterized the PCR. Clones were read by immunoSEQ multiplex PCR, and TCRdb kept only the in-frame ones, dropping some. The table records 130,000 or so clones, approximately 8.9% of them present only once. The material sequenced was PBMCs. The receptors here all came from a middle-aged woman in good health and CMV-seropositive.

There are a few counts of this clone. This sequence joins TRBV7-9 and TRBJ1-2, with D unresolved. V lost 6 bases and J 2 bases, leaving 22 bases between the germline ends. The CDR3 contains 17 residues. Germline assignment: CDR1 SEHNR and CDR2 FQNEAQ (reference sequence). The CDR3 spells CASSQRGPTRQNYGYTF. Written as DNA, the CDR3 is TGTGCCAGCAGTCAGAGAGGGCCGACTCGGCAAAACTATGGCTACACCTTC.

Only a few counts were recorded for this clone. This chain connects TRBV4-1 to TRBJ1-2; D is unclear. V dropped 0 bases and J dropped 6 bases, with 14 bases sitting between them. The CDR3 is 15 residues long. Germline values: CDR1 MGHRA, CDR2 YSYEKL. CDR3: CASSQEDYTGDGYTF. In DNA form, the CDR3 reads TGCGCCAGCAGCCAAGAGGACTATACTGGGGATGGCTACACCTTC.